This is a list of T cell receptor beta chains from one sample in a study of shared clonotypes between healthy human individuals. Generated by immunoSEQ multiplex PCR, the TCRdb table keeps only in-frame clones and is missing some. The data show around 990,000 clones, with approximately 75% seen just once and about 0.94% held by the top ten. The sample was memory CD4+ T cells from PBMCs. Receptors originate from a man aged 18 to 35 in good health. Some clones in this sample may be carry-over from other donors' samples. Each CDR3 is given with its conserved first and last residue. The D gene is left open where the match is weak. Expanded clones get a size class; other rows say once, few or many, or leave the size out.

clone_size,v_call,d_call,cdr3_length,j_call,cdr3_aa,cdr3_nt
.,TRBV18,.,15,TRBJ1-2,CASSRESSPFYGYTF,TGTGCCAGCTCACGGGAGTCCAGTCCCTTCTATGGCTACACCTTC
.,TRBV6-1,.,16,TRBJ2-1,CASSGPDPGYGNEQFF,TGTGCCAGCAGTGGCCCGGACCCAGGCTACGGGAATGAGCAGTTCTTC
.,TRBV18,.,18,TRBJ1-4,CASSPSRIGGTTNEKLFF,TGTGCCAGCTCACCTTCCCGGATAGGGGGTACAACTAATGAAAAACTGTTTTTT
.,TRBV6-1,.,14,TRBJ2-3,CASSEARAPDTQYF,TGTGCCAGCAGTGAAGCGAGGGCCCCAGATACGCAGTATTTT
.,TRBV18,.,12,TRBJ1-4,CASSRGAEKLFF,TGTGCCAGCTCGAGGGGGGCGGAAAAACTGTTTTTT
.,TRBV2,.,16,TRBJ1-1,CASSLGRNLGNTEAFF,TGTGCCAGCAGCCTCGGACGGAACCTAGGGAACACTGAAGCTTTCTTT
.,TRBV14,.,10,TRBJ2-7,CASHHYEQYF,TGTGCCAGCCATCACTACGAGCAGTACTTC
once,TRBV5-1,.,17,TRBJ1-3,CASSLRSRTGSGNTIYF,TGCGCCAGCAGCTTGCGGAGCCGGACTGGCTCTGGAAACACCATATATTTT
few,TRBV7-9,TRBD2,19,TRBJ2-7,CASSSELGREGGSSYEQYF,TGTGCCAGCAGCTCGGAATTAGGGCGTGAGGGAGGGAGCTCCTACGAGCAGTACTTC
.,TRBV6-5,TRBD1,15,TRBJ1-1,CASSYGGQGGTEAFF,TGTGCCAGCAGTTACGGGGGCCAGGGGGGCACTGAAGCTTTCTTT
.,TRBV7-9,.,15,TRBJ1-1,CASSSRPVLGTEAFF,TGTGCCAGCAGCTCCAGGCCCGTTCTTGGGACTGAAGCTTTCTTT
.,TRBV6-1,TRBD1,14,TRBJ2-7,CASSFTGASYEQYF,TGTGCCAGCAGTTTCACAGGGGCTTCCTACGAGCAGTACTTC
few,TRBV9,.,14,TRBJ2-5,CASSVGGIQETQYF,TGTGCCAGCAGCGTAGGGGGGATTCAAGAGACCCAGTACTTC
.,TRBV27,.,14,TRBJ2-3,CASSLGLSTDTQYF,TGTGCCAGCAGTTTAGGGCTGAGCACAGATACGCAGTATTTT
.,TRBV5-4,.,14,TRBJ2-5,CASSLEGREETQYF,TGTGCCAGCAGCTTGGAAGGCAGGGAAGAGACCCAGTACTTC
.,TRBV7-6,.,14,TRBJ1-1,CASSSRTANTEAFF,TGTGCCAGCAGCTCCCGGACAGCGAACACTGAAGCTTTCTTT